Included here is one TCR beta chain sequence, with context. Repertoires were generated with immunoSEQ multiplex PCR, while TCRdb's copy carries only in-frame clones and drops some. The table lists 550,000 to 800,000 clones, approximately 85% of them singletons. This entry belongs to a study of shared T cell receptors in the human thymus. The CDR3 sequence is 13 residues long. Trimming removed 4 bases from V and 3 bases from J, with 9 bases in between. Germline V gene data show CDR1 as SGHTA and CDR2 as FQGNSA. This sample also appeared in a second study, on human thymus T cells. That source adds: It was healthy Finnish infants having corrective surgery for congenital heart defects who were the donors. Resections removed during corrective heart surgery provided the thymus tissue used. Thymic and blood repertoires showed apparently biased V and J gene usage. Related research reported highly overlapping thymic repertoires among unrelated individuals.

Sequencing used thymocytes. The TCR comes from a girl in the first two years of life with a congenital heart defect. This rearrangement joins TRBV7-2 to TRBJ1-1, with D tentatively TRBD1 (6 bases). CDR3 coding DNA: TGTGCCAGCAGCTCCAGGGGATACACTGAAGCTTTCTTT. Amino acid sequence: CASSSRGYTEAFF.